The source of this T cell receptor beta chain is a study of blood T cell repertoires in COVID-19 (TCRdb year 2020). Describing the broader study: The collaborator samples originated in the United States, Italy and Spain and spanned the acute and convalescent phases of COVID-19. The repertoires were released in a freely available public database meant as a resource for research on the immune response to SARS-CoV-2. Subjects who had been exposed to COVID-19, were actively infected with it, or had recovered from it provided the deeply sampled blood TCRbeta repertoires that made up the dataset. Sample metadata almost always included a de-identified subject ID, COVID-19 status, age in years and sex. The prospective study material was composed of cDNA or gDNA derived from T cells, B-cell-depleted T cells, or PBMCs. Samples came from the ongoing ImmuneRACE study (first 160 participants) plus 1,254 subjects from 6 global collaborators. HLA class I and class II types, where available, came from metadata supplied by the sample provider rather than from assay-based typing.

Including cysteine and phenylalanine, the CDR3 has 15 amino acids. The CDR3 DNA has 45 bases and is translated from base 1. CDR1 is given as LGHNA and CDR2 as YNFKEQ, both from the germline V gene. The junction carries 12 bases between V and J, which are trimmed by 4 bases and 0 bases respectively. TCRbeta CDR3 regions were amplified from genomic DNA using the immunoSEQ Assay, a bias-controlled multiplex PCR. In the authors' own workflow: Within the assay, amplification of reference gene primers was used to estimate how many nucleated cells each sample contained. To quantify the absolute abundance of each unique TCRbeta CDR3 rearrangement, sequence reads were collapsed and filtered. For each sample, productive Simpson clonality was calculated as the square root of Simpson's diversity index over productive rearrangements. TCRdb took over this immuneACCESS table, retaining in-frame rearrangements with V and J assigned. Such tables are incomplete; in checked studies, under half of the missing clones stem from an unresolved V gene, and the remainder is unexplained. V, J and clone size derive from that table, while D and trimming were established from the DNA sequence. The sample yields over 200,000 clones; 90% to 95% were counted once. The ten top clones hold approximately 1.2% of the sample.

Participants in the prospective study were aged roughly 18 to 89 years, lived in 24 United States geographic areas, and enrolled through a virtual design. Cohort assignment in the prospective study relied on participant-reported clinical history from a screening survey and a study questionnaire. Mobile phlebotomists in the prospective study collected whole blood, serum and a nasopharyngeal or oropharyngeal swab from every participant. Prospective study participants could optionally give additional blood draws and questionnaires over a roughly two-month period. Prospective study blood samples were shipped either frozen or at room temperature before DNA extraction. General study outcomes and caveats: How much clinical and demographic metadata was included differed by source and by participant, and the metadata was provided uncurated.

To note about this clone: It lacks a known antigen. No base qualities exist here, and no much larger clone lies one base off it.

The receptor comes from a human donor in a cohort exposed to, infected with or recovered from COVID-19 (not recorded which). The donor label of this sample is uncertain. Source material: PBMCs or T cells enriched from blood (not recorded which). The chain is encoded by TRBV4-2 joined to TRBJ1-1, and TRBD1 may be the D gene, going by 6 matching bases. The nucleotides are TGTGCCAGCAGCCTATCCCAGGGGATGAACACTGAAGCTTTCTTT. Translated, this gives CASSLSQGMNTEAFF.